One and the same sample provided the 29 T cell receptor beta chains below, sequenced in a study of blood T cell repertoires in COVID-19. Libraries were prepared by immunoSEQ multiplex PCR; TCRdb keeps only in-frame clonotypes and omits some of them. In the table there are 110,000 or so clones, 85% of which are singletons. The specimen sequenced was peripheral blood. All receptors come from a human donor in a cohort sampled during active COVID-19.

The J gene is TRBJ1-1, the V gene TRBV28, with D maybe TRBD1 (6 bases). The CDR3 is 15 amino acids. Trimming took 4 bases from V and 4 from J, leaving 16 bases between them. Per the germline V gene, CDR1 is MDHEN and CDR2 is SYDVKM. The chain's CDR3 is CASSSGAKSLTEAFF. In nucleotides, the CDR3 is TGTGCCAGCAGTTCAGGGGCAAAATCCCTCACTGAAGCTTTCTTT. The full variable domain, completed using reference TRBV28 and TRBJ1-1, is DVKVTQSSRYLVKRTGEKVFLECVQDMDHENMFWYRQDPGLGLRLIYFSYDVKMKEKGDIPEGYSVSREKKERFSLILESASTNQTSMYLCASSSGAKSLTEAFFGQGTRLTVV.

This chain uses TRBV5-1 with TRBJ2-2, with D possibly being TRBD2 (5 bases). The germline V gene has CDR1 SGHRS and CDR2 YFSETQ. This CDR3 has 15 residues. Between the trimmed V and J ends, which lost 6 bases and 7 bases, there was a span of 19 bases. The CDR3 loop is CASKRTAPMVGELFF. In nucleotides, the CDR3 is TGCGCCAGCAAACGGACTGCCCCGATGGTCGGGGAGCTGTTTTTT.

CDR3 sequence reads: CASSQMWGGETQYF. The CDR3 bases are TGTGCCAGCAGCCAGATGTGGGGGGGAGAGACCCAGTACTTC. The chain couples TRBV3-1 (or the pseudogene TRBV3-2) to TRBJ2-5, with TRBD2 matching 7 bases. This CDR3 spans 14 amino acids. The trim removed 3 bases at V and 4 bases at J, leaving 5 bases unmatched. Per germline, CDR1 LGHDT and CDR2 YNNKEL (reference sequence).

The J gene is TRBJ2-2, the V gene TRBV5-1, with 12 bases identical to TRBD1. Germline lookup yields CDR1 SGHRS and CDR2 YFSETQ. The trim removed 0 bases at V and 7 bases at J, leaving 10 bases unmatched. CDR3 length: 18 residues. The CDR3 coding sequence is TGCGCCAGCAGCTTGGACCCCCCGGGACAGGGGGCAGTCGGGGAGCTGTTTTTT. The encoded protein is CASSLDPPGQGAVGELFF. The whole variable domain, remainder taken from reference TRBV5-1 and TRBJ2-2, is KAGVTQTPRYLIKTRGQQVTLSCSPISGHRSVSWYQQTPGQGLQFLFEYFSETQRNKGNFPGRFSGRQFSNSRSEMNVSTLELGDSALYLCASSLDPPGQGAVGELFFGEGSRLTVL.

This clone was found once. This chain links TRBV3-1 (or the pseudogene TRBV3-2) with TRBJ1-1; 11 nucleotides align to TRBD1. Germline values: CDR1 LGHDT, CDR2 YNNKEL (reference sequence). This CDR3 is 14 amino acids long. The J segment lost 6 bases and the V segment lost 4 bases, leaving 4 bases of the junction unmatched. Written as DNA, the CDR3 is TGTGCCAGCAGCCGGGGACAGGGGGGGTCTGAAGCTTTCTTT. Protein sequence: CASSRGQGGSEAFF.

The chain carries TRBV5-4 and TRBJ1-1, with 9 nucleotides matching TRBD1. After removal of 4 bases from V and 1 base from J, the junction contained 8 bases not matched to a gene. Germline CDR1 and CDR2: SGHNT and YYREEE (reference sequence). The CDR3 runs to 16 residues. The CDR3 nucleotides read TGTGCCAGCAGCCGACAGGGGGTGGTTGAGAACACTGAAGCTTTCTTT. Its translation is CASSRQGVVENTEAFF.

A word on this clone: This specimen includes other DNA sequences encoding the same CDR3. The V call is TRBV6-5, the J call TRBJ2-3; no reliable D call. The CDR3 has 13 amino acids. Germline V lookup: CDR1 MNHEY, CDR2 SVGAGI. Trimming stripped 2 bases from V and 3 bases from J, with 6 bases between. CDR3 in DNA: TGTGCCAGCAGTTACCCCGGGACAGATACGCAGTATTTT. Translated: CASSYPGTDTQYF.

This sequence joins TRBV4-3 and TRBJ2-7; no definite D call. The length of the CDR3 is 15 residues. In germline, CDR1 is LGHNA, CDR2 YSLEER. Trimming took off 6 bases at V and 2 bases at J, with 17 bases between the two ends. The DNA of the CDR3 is TGCGCCAGCAGACCTTCTTTGGGCCCGGCCTACGAGCAGTACTTC. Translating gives CASRPSLGPAYEQYF.

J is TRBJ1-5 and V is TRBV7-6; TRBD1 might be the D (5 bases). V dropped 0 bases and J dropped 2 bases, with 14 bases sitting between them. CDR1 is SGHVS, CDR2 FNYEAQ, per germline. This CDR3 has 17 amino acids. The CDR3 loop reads CASSLAGSGVGNQPQHF. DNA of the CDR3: TGTGCCAGCAGCTTAGCCGGTTCGGGGGTAGGCAATCAGCCCCAGCATTTT.

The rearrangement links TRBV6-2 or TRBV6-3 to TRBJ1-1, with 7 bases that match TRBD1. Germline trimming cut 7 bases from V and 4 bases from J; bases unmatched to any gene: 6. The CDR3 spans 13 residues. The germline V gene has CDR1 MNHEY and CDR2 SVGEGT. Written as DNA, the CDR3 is TGTGCCAGCATCCCGGACAGGCGCACTGAAGCTTTCTTT. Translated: CASIPDRRTEAFF.

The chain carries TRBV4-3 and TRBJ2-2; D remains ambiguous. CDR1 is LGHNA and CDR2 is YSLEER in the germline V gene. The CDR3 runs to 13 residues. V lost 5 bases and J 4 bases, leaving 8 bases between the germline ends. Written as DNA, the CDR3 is TGCGCCAGCAGCGCCCTCGGCACCGGGGAGCTGTTTTTT. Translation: CASSALGTGELFF.

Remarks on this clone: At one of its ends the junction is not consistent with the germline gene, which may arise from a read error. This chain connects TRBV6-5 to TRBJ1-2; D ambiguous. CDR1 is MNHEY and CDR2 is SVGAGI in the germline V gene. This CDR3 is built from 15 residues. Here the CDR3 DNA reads TGTGCCAGCACCCCCCGGAGCATACGGGTTAATGGCCACACCTTC. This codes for CASTPRSIRVNGHTF.

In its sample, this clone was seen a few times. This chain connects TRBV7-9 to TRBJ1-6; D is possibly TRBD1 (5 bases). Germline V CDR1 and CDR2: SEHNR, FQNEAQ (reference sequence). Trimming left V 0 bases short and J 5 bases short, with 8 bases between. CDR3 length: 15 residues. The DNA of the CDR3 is TGTGCCAGCAGCTTAGCAGGGGTTGATAATTCACCCCTCCACTTT. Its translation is CASSLAGVDNSPLHF.

Here the CDR3 DNA reads TGTGCCAGCAGGCCAGGGGTAGCCAAAAACATTCAGTACTTC. This codes for CASRPGVAKNIQYF. This chain connects TRBV7-2 to TRBJ2-4, with D tentatively TRBD1 (6 bases). Germline CDR1 SGHTA, CDR2 FQGNSA. Deletions cut 6 bases from V and 0 bases from J, with 9 bases between. This CDR3 region has 14 residues. The full variable domain, completed using reference TRBV7-2 and TRBJ2-4, is GAGVSQSPSNKVTEKGKDVELRCDPISGHTALYWYRQSLGQGLEFLIYFQGNSAPDKSGLPSDRFSAERTGGSVSTLTIQRTQQEDSAVYLCASRPGVAKNIQYFGAGTRLSVL.

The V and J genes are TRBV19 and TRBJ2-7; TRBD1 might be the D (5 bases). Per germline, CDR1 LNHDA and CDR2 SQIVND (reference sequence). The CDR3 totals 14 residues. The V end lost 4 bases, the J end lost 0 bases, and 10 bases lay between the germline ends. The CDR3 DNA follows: TGTGCCAGTAGTAAGGGGTTTACCTCCTACGAGCAGTACTTC. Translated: CASSKGFTSYEQYF.

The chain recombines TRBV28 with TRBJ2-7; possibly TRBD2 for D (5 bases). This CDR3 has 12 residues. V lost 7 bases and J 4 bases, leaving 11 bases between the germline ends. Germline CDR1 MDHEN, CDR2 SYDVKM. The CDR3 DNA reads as TGTGCCAGCAACGAAAGGGAGTACGAGCAGTACTTC. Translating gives CASNEREYEQYF.

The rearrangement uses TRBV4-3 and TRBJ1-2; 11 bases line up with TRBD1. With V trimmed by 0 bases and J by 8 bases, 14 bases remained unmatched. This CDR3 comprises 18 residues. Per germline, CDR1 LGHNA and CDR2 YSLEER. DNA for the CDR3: TGCGCCAGCAGCCAAGATTCCGGGACAGGGGGACACCCGTGGGGCTACACCTTC. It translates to CASSQDSGTGGHPWGYTF.

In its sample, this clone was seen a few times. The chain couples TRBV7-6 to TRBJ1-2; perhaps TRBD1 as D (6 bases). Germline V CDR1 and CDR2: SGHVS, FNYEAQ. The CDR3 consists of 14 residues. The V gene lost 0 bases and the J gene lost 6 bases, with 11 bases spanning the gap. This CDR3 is CASSLAYRADGYTF. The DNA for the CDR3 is TGTGCCAGCAGCTTAGCTTACAGGGCGGATGGCTACACCTTC. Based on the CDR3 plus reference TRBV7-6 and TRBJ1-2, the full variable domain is GAGVSQSPRYKVTKRGQDVALRCDPISGHVSLYWYRQALGQGPEFLTYFNYEAQQDKSGLPNDRFSAERPEGSISTLTIQRTEQRDSAMYRCASSLAYRADGYTFGSGTRLTVV.

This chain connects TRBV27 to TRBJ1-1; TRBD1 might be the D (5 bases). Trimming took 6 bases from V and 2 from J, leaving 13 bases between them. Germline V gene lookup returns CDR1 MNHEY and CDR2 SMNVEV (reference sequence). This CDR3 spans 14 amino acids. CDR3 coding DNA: TGTGCCAGCAGGTCCCTGGGGGGAAACACTGAAGCTTTCTTT. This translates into CASRSLGGNTEAFF.

The CDR3 bases are TGTGCCAGCAGTCTCCGGGACAGGGCTACCGGTGAGCAGTTCTTC. Translated: CASSLRDRATGEQFF. The chain uses TRBV6-5 and TRBJ2-1; 9 positions match TRBD1. CDR3 length: 15 residues. The germline gives CDR1 MNHEY, CDR2 SVGAGI. V lost 5 bases and J lost 9; bases outside the gene matches: 11.

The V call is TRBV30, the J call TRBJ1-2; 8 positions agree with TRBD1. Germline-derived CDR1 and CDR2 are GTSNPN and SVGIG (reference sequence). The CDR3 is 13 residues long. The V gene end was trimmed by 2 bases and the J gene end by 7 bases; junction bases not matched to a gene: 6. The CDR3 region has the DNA TGTGCCTGGAGTTCACAGGGGGAGGGTGGCTACACCTTC. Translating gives CAWSSQGEGGYTF.

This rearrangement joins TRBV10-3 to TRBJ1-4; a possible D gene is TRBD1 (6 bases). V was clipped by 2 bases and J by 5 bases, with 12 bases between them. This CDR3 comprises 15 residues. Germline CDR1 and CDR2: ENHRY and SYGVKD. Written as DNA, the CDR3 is TGTGCCATCAGTGAGCAGGGGAGCCTGAATGAAAAACTGTTTTTT. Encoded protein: CAISEQGSLNEKLFF.

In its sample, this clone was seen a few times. The CDR3 nucleotides are TGTGCCAGCTCACCGGACAACGAGCAGTACTTC. Encoded protein: CASSPDNEQYF. The V and J genes are TRBV18 and TRBJ2-7; D possibly corresponds to TRBD1 (5 bases). Germline values: CDR1 KGHSH, CDR2 LQKENI. There are 11 residues in the CDR3. With 3 bases removed from V and 5 bases from J, the gap between germline ends came to 5 bases.

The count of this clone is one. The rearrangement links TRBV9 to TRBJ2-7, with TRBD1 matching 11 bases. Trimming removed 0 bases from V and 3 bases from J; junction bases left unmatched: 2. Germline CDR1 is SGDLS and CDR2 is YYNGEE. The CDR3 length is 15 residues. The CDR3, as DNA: TGTGCCAGCAGCGTAGGGACAGGGGGCTTCTACGAGCAGTACTTC. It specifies CASSVGTGGFYEQYF.

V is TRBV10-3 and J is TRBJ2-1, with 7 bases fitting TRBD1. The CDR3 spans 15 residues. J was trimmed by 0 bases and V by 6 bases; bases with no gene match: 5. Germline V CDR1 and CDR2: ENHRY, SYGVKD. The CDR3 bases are TGTGCCATCAGACTGGACAGGAGCTCCTACAATGAGCAGTTCTTC. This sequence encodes CAIRLDRSSYNEQFF.

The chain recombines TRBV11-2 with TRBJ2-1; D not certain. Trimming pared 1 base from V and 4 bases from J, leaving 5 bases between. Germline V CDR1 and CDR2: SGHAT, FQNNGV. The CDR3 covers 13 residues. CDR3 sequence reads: CASSLGPYNEQFF. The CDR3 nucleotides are TGTGCCAGCAGCTTAGGTCCGTACAATGAGCAGTTCTTC.

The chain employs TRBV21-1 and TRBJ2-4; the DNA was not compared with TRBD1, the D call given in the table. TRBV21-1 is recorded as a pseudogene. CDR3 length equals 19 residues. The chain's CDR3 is CASTQSKKGTGLAKNIQYF. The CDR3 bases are TGTGCCAGCACCCAAAGTAAGAAGGGTACAGGCCTAGCCAAAAACATTCAGTACTTC.

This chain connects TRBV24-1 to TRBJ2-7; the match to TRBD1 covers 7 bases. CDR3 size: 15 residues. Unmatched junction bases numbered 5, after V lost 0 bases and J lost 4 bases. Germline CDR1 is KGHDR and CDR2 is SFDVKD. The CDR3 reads CATSDLDRVKYEQYF. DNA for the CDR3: TGTGCCACCAGTGATTTGGACAGGGTAAAGTACGAGCAGTACTTC.

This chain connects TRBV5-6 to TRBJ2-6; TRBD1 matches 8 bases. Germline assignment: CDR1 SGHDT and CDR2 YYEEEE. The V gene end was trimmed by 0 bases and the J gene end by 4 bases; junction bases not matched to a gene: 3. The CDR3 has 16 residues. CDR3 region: CASSLGTGTGANVLTF. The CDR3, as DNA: TGTGCCAGCAGCTTGGGGACAGGGACCGGGGCCAACGTCCTGACTTTC.